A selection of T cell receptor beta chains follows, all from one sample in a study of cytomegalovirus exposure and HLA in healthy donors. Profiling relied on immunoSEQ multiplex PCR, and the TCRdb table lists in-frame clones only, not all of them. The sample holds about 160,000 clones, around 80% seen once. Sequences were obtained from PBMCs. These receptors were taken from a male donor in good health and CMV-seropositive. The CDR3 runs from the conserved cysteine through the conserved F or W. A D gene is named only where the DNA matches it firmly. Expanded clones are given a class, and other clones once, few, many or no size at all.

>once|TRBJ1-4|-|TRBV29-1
CSVEEAAEKLFF
TGCAGCGTTGAGGAGGCAGCCGAAAAACTGTTTTTT
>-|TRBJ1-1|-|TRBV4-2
CASSQEQQVNTEAFF
TGTGCCAGCAGCCAAGAACAGCAAGTGAACACTGAAGCTTTCTTT
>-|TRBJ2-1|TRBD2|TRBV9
CASSGPGRSSYNEQFF
TGTGCCAGCAGCGGGCCCGGGAGGAGCTCCTACAATGAGCAGTTCTTC
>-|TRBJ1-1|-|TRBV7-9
CASSWSSAVEAFF
TGTGCCAGCAGCTGGAGCTCCGCGGTTGAAGCTTTCTTT
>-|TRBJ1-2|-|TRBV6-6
CASSLPGTNYGYTF
TGTGCCAGCAGCCTCCCGGGGACTAACTATGGCTACACCTTC
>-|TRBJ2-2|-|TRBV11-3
CASSLDLSRTTDTGELFF
TGTGCCAGCAGCTTAGATCTGTCTAGGACTACCGACACCGGGGAGCTGTTTTTT
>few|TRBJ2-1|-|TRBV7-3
CASSLNGESYNEQFF
TGTGCCAGCAGCTTAAACGGGGAGTCCTACAATGAGCAGTTCTTC
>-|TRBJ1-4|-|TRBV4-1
CASSLRDTTNEKLFF
TGCGCCAGCAGCCTAAGGGACACAACTAATGAAAAACTGTTTTTT
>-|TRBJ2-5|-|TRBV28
CASSSLSFRDKETQYF
TGTGCCAGCAGTTCCCTTAGTTTCCGGGATAAAGAGACCCAGTACTTC
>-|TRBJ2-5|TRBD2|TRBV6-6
CASSLPGGSETQYF
TGTGCCAGCAGTCTCCCGGGGGGTTCAGAGACCCAGTACTTC
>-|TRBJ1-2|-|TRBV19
CASSFDGTEGSNYGYTF
TGTGCCAGTAGCTTTGACGGGACTGAAGGCTCTAACTATGGCTACACCTTC
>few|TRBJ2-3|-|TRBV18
CASSPPGLVGGGTDTQYF
TGTGCCAGCTCACCACCCGGATTAGTGGGGGGTGGCACAGATACGCAGTATTTT
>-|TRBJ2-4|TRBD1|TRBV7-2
CASSSGTVKNIQYF
TGTGCCAGCAGCTCCGGGACAGTAAAAAACATTCAGTACTTC
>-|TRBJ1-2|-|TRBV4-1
CASSQEDRHGYTF
TGCGCCAGCAGCCAGGAAGACAGGCACGGCTACACCTTC
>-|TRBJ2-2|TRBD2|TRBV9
CASSARTSGTPQGELFF
TGTGCCAGCAGCGCCCGGACTAGCGGGACGCCCCAAGGGGAGCTGTTTTTT
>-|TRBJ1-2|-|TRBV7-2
CASSSGGRYGYTF
TGTGCCAGCTCGTCGGGGGGGCGCTATGGCTACACCTTC
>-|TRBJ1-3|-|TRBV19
CASSPETGNSGNTIYF
TGTGCCAGTAGTCCAGAAACAGGGAATTCTGGAAACACCATATATTTT
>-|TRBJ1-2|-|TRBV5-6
CASSLAWAVYGYTF
TGTGCCAGCAGCTTGGCCTGGGCAGTATATGGCTACACCTTC
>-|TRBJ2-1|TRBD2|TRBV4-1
CASSQLAGRNEQFF
TGCGCCAGCAGCCAGCTAGCGGGAAGGAATGAGCAGTTCTTC
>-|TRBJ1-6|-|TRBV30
CAWRREQGWSPLHF
TGTGCCTGGAGACGGGAACAGGGTTGGTCACCCCTCCACTTT
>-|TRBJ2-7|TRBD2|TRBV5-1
CASSPSGSYEQYF
TGCGCCAGCAGCCCTAGCGGGAGCTACGAGCAGTACTTC
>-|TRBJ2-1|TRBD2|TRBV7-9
CASSSGTSGSHEQFF
TGTGCCAGCAGTTCCGGGACTAGCGGGAGTCACGAGCAGTTCTTC
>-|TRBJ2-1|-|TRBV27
CASSWLQYHNEQFF
TGTGCCAGCAGTTGGCTCCAGTATCACAATGAGCAGTTCTTC
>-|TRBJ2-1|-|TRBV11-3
CASSYLAVTYNEQFF
TGTGCCAGCAGCTACCTGGCGGTGACCTACAATGAGCAGTTCTTC
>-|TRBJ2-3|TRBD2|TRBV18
CASSPPGGGTDTQYF
TGTGCCAGCTCACCACCTGGGGGGGGCACAGATACGCAGTATTTT
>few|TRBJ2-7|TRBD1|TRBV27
CASSLETGAYEQYF
TGTGCCAGCAGTTTAGAGACAGGGGCGTACGAGCAGTACTTC
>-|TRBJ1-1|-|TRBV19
CASSIGRGARETEAFF
TGTGCCAGTAGTATAGGGAGAGGCGCCCGAGAGACTGAAGCTTTCTTT
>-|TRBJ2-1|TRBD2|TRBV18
CASSPPSGGIYNEQFF
TGTGCCAGCTCACCACCTAGCGGGGGGATTTACAATGAGCAGTTCTTC
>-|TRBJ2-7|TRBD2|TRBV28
CASSFRAGGNYEQYF
TGTGCCAGCAGTTTCAGAGCGGGAGGGAATTACGAGCAGTACTTC
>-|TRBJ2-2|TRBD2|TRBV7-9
CASSRMGLAQNTGELFF
TGTGCCAGCAGCAGAATGGGACTAGCGCAGAACACCGGGGAGCTGTTTTTT
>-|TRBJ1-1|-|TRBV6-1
CASSESDRNTEAFF
TGTGCCAGCAGTGAATCGGACAGGAACACTGAAGCTTTCTTT
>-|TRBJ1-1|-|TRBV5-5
CASSRTYGDTEAFF
TGTGCCAGCAGCCGGACATATGGGGACACTGAAGCTTTCTTT
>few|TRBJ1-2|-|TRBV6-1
CASSGHGGVYGYTF
TGTGCCAGCAGTGGACACGGGGGAGTCTATGGCTACACCTTC